The 29 T cell receptor beta chains given below trace back to one sample, sequenced in a study of blood T cell repertoires in COVID-19. Profiled with immunoSEQ multiplex PCR; TCRdb holds only in-frame clones, not every one. This sample has just under 300,000 clones, with 70% to 90% found just once. Input material: peripheral blood. All receptors come from a man aged 65 to 85 with acute or convalescent COVID-19.

J is TRBJ2-1 and V is TRBV18, with a weak D call TRBD1 (6 bases). The CDR3 length is 15 residues. Trimming took 6 bases from V and 4 from J, leaving 16 bases between them. Germline V lookup: CDR1 KGHSH, CDR2 LQKENI. The CDR3 region is CASSPTGYEYNEQFF. The CDR3 DNA reads as TGTGCCAGCTCTCCAACAGGGTATGAGTACAATGAGCAGTTCTTC.

The chain recombines TRBV6-6 with TRBJ1-1; 11 bases are shared with TRBD1. The CDR3 extends over 15 amino acids. The ends lost 0 bases at V and 4 bases at J; junction bases unmatched: 1. Germline assignment: CDR1 MNHNY and CDR2 SVGAGI (reference sequence). The CDR3 here is CASSYSGTGGTEAFF. The CDR3 nucleotides are TGTGCCAGCAGTTACTCCGGGACAGGGGGCACTGAAGCTTTCTTT.

The rearrangement links TRBV24-1 to TRBJ1-4; 7 nucleotides align to TRBD1. The germline V gene has CDR1 KGHDR and CDR2 SFDVKD. V shed 4 bases, J shed 7 bases, and the junction held 11 bases outside the gene matches. The CDR3 is 16 amino acids. The CDR3 region is CATSDARRGNGEKLFF. The CDR3 DNA reads TGTGCCACCAGTGACGCCCGCAGGGGGAATGGTGAAAAACTGTTTTTT.

V is TRBV6-5 and J is TRBJ2-1; D may be TRBD2 (5 bases). CDR1 MNHEY and CDR2 SVGAGI come from the germline V gene. V was trimmed by 2 bases and J by 8 bases, leaving 16 bases between them. This CDR3 comprises 15 residues. This CDR3 reads CASSYPGDGRDEQFF. Here the CDR3 DNA reads TGTGCCAGCAGTTACCCTGGGGATGGGCGGGATGAGCAGTTCTTC.

This clone has just one count. The chain couples TRBV5-4 to TRBJ1-6; TRBD1 might be the D (6 bases). The CDR3 is 15 residues long. With 1 base removed from V and 10 bases from J, the gap between germline ends came to 15 bases. Germline V lookup: CDR1 SGHNT, CDR2 YYREEE (reference sequence). The CDR3 DNA sequence: TGTGCCAGCAGCTTGCTTCAGGGCGGGGGCTCACCCCTCCACTTT. It yields the protein CASSLLQGGGSPLHF.

About this clone: The sample holds other DNA sequences that translate to the same CDR3. This chain links TRBV6-2 or TRBV6-3 with TRBJ1-2, with 9 bases fitting TRBD1. Trimming at V came to 6 bases and at J to 4 bases, leaving 3 bases not matched to a gene. The length of the CDR3 is 13 residues. CDR1 is MNHEY, CDR2 SVGEGT, per germline. The CDR3 here is CASSSGQGYGYTF. CDR3 DNA sequence: TGTGCCAGCAGCTCGGGACAGGGCTATGGCTACACCTTC.

This chain uses TRBV19 with TRBJ1-2, with D uncertain. The CDR3 runs to 14 residues. V lost 7 bases to trimming and J lost 4 bases, with 16 bases between them. Looked up from germline, CDR1 is LNHDA and CDR2 is SQIVND (reference sequence). The CDR3 protein is CASNRPSDIYGYTF. CDR3 DNA: TGTGCCAGTAACAGACCAAGTGACATCTATGGCTACACCTTC.

The chain is built from TRBV30 and TRBJ2-7; TRBD1 aligns across 8 bases. The CDR3 is 11 amino acids. Germline loops: CDR1 GTSNPN, CDR2 SVGIG (reference sequence). J was trimmed by 3 bases and V by 8 bases; bases with no gene match: 3. The CDR3 spells CAGQGRYEQYF. The CDR3 DNA reads as TGTGCCGGACAGGGCCGCTACGAGCAGTACTTC.

This chain uses TRBV15 with TRBJ1-1; no definite D call. In germline, CDR1 is LNHNV, CDR2 YYDKDF (reference sequence). V lost 3 bases, J lost 1 base, and 9 bases lay in between. CDR3 length: 14 amino acids. The CDR3 bases are TGTGCCACCAGCAGGGTAACGGGGAACACTGAAGCTTTCTTT. Protein: CATSRVTGNTEAFF. The full variable domain, with the rest looked up from reference TRBV15 and TRBJ1-1, is DAMVIQNPRYQVTQFGKPVTLSCSQTLNHNVMYWYQQKSSQAPKLLFHYYDKDFNNEADTPDNFQSRRPNTSFCFLDIRSPGLGDTAMYLCATSRVTGNTEAFFGQGTRLTVV.

The rearrangement links TRBV19 to TRBJ2-5; D is uncertain. This CDR3 comprises 14 residues. Germline V lookup: CDR1 LNHDA, CDR2 SQIVND (reference sequence). The V end was cut by 1 base, the J end by 2 bases, with 8 bases between. The DNA of the CDR3 is TGTGCCAGTAGTATAGGGCCTTCTCAAGAGACCCAGTACTTC. It codes for CASSIGPSQETQYF.

This clone came up a few times. The chain joins TRBV6-6 to TRBJ1-5, with a tentative D call TRBD1 (6 bases). V gave up 7 bases and J gave up 4 bases, with 17 bases separating them. The CDR3 totals 15 residues. Germline V CDR1 and CDR2: MNHNY, SVGAGI (reference sequence). CDR3 residues: CASKAEGTGNQPQHF. The CDR3 nucleotides read TGTGCCAGCAAGGCAGAGGGAACAGGGAATCAGCCCCAGCATTTT.

The chain is built from TRBV4-2 and TRBJ1-5; 8 nucleotides match TRBD1. CDR1 and CDR2 from the germline V gene are LGHNA and YNFKEQ. Trimming removed 0 bases from V and 4 bases from J; junction bases left unmatched: 14. CDR3 length equals 19 residues. The CDR3 DNA follows: TGTGCCAGCAGCCAAGAGGATCCCTGGAGGACAGGGAAGAATCAGCCCCAGCATTTT. Translated: CASSQEDPWRTGKNQPQHF.

The chain links TRBV24-1 to TRBJ1-5; 7 nucleotides align to TRBD1. From germline, CDR1 is KGHDR and CDR2 SFDVKD. The CDR3 length is 16 residues. Trimming cost V 3 bases and J 7 bases; bases outside gene matches: 11. This CDR3 reads CATSDPREGALQPQHF. In nucleotides, the CDR3 is TGTGCCACCAGTGATCCCCGGGAGGGGGCTTTACAGCCCCAGCATTTT.

The chain is built from TRBV2 and TRBJ1-4; 11 bases match TRBD1. J gave up 8 bases and V 1 base, and 3 bases lay outside the gene matches. The CDR3 sequence is 15 residues long. From germline, CDR1 is SNHLY and CDR2 FYNNEI. Written as DNA, the CDR3 is TGTGCCAGCAGTGAAGAGGGACAGGGGGGAGAAAAACTGTTTTTT. Translated, it gives CASSEEGQGGEKLFF.

The chain joins TRBV11-3 to TRBJ2-2; 12 nucleotides agree with TRBD2. Trimming took 4 bases from V and 4 from J; bases not matched to a gene: 16. Germline CDR1 SGHNT, CDR2 YENEEA. This CDR3 is 20 amino acids long. CDR3 sequence reads: CASSSPTGASGGAGTGELFF. The CDR3 nucleotides are TGTGCCAGCAGCTCCCCGACAGGGGCTAGCGGGGGGGCCGGCACCGGGGAGCTGTTTTTT.

CDR3 in DNA: TGTGCCAGCTCACCACCGAACGCAGGGACTGGAAACACCATATATTTT. Residues: CASSPPNAGTGNTIYF. This chain connects TRBV18 to TRBJ1-3, with D tentatively TRBD1 (5 bases). V dropped 0 bases and J dropped 2 bases, with 11 bases sitting between them. The germline V gene has CDR1 KGHSH and CDR2 LQKENI. The CDR3 extends over 16 amino acids.

This sequence joins TRBV29-1 and TRBJ2-1; 8 positions match TRBD2. Unmatched junction bases numbered 8, after V lost 1 base and J lost 9 bases. CDR1 and CDR2 (germline): SQVTM, ANQGSEA. This CDR3 contains 14 residues. CDR3 nucleotides: TGCAGCGTTGAAGCCCGGACTAGCTCGCTTGAGCAGTTCTTC. It specifies CSVEARTSSLEQFF.

CDR3 sequence reads: CASSPLPGTKSEQFF. The CDR3 DNA reads TGCGCCAGCAGCCCCTTACCCGGGACTAAAAGTGAGCAGTTCTTC. This rearrangement joins TRBV5-1 to TRBJ2-1, with 7 bases matching TRBD2. Germline V gene lookup returns CDR1 SGHRS and CDR2 YFSETQ. The CDR3 loop spans 15 amino acids. V dropped 4 bases and J dropped 9; count of bases not matched to a gene: 13.

The chain carries TRBV5-6 and TRBJ2-3, with no clear D. Between the trimmed V and J ends, which lost 4 bases and 2 bases, there was a span of 11 bases. Germline V gene lookup returns CDR1 SGHDT and CDR2 YYEEEE. This CDR3 is built from 14 residues. CDR3 bases: TGTGCCAGCAGCCGCCCGCGAGTCACAGATACGCAGTATTTT. Translated, it gives CASSRPRVTDTQYF.

The chain recombines TRBV7-8 with TRBJ2-5, with 8 bases aligning to TRBD2. J was trimmed by 4 bases and V by 0 bases; bases with no gene match: 7. Germline CDR1 SGHVS, CDR2 FQNEAQ. The CDR3 runs 16 residues. The CDR3 here is CASSLARGEGGETQYF. The CDR3 region has the DNA TGTGCCAGCAGCTTAGCGCGGGGGGAAGGAGGAGAGACCCAGTACTTC.

This chain connects TRBV28 to TRBJ2-1; D remains ambiguous. Germline V gene lookup returns CDR1 MDHEN and CDR2 SYDVKM. Between the trimmed V and J ends, which lost 6 bases and 10 bases, there was a span of 10 bases. This CDR3 has 11 amino acids. The CDR3 coding sequence is TGTGCCAGCAGCAAATACACAGAGCAGTTCTTC. Protein: CASSKYTEQFF.

This clone has a count of ten or more. The chain links TRBV2 to TRBJ2-7, with 7 nucleotides matching TRBD1. Germline values: CDR1 SNHLY, CDR2 FYNNEI. The CDR3 is 14 amino acids. V dropped 7 bases and J dropped 2; count of bases not matched to a gene: 8. CDR3 bases: TGTGCCAGCAACATGGACAGGTTTACCTACGAGCAGTACTTC. This translates into CASNMDRFTYEQYF.

CDR3 protein: CASSQDFGDRGLNQPQHF. The DNA of the CDR3 is TGTGCCAGCAGCCAAGATTTTGGGGACAGGGGTTTAAATCAGCCCCAGCATTTT. V and J are TRBV3-1 (or the pseudogene TRBV3-2) and TRBJ1-5, with 10 bases fitting TRBD1. The V gene end was trimmed by 0 bases and the J gene end by 4 bases; junction bases not matched to a gene: 9. Germline loops: CDR1 LGHDT, CDR2 YNNKEL (reference sequence). CDR3 length: 18 residues.

This clone is a singleton in its sample. The chain carries TRBV21-1 and TRBJ2-2; TRBD2 is the table's D call, not checked against the DNA. TRBV21-1 is classified as a pseudogene. The CDR3 has 17 amino acids. CDR3 coding DNA: TGTGCCAGCAGCAAAGCGTTTCCCCAGCGGAACACCGGGGAGCTGTTTTTT. It is translated as CASSKAFPQRNTGELFF.

The chain is built from TRBV19 and TRBJ1-4; 7 bases are shared with TRBD1. Germline loops: CDR1 LNHDA, CDR2 SQIVND (reference sequence). The CDR3 runs 15 residues. V lost 6 bases to trimming and J lost 0 bases; unmatched junction nucleotides: 4. Here the CDR3 DNA reads TGTGCCAGTAGGTCGGGACAGACAACTAATGAAAAACTGTTTTTT. This codes for CASRSGQTTNEKLFF.

V is TRBV11-2 and J is TRBJ2-1, with TRBD2 identical over 8 bases. The J segment lost 6 bases and the V segment lost 2 bases, leaving 6 bases of the junction unmatched. The CDR3 contains 15 residues. Germline CDR1 reads SGHAT; CDR2 reads FQNNGV. This chain's CDR3 is CASSLQAGGGNEQFF. CDR3 nucleotides: TGTGCCAGCAGCTTACAGGCGGGAGGCGGCAATGAGCAGTTCTTC.

The J gene is TRBJ1-5, the V gene TRBV9; D gene unclear. Trimming left V 3 bases short and J 0 bases short, with 7 bases between. This CDR3 spans 14 amino acids. Germline-derived CDR1 and CDR2 are SGDLS and YYNGEE. This chain's CDR3 is CASSADYSNQPQHF. The CDR3 DNA reads TGTGCCAGCAGCGCCGACTATAGCAATCAGCCCCAGCATTTT.

The J gene is TRBJ2-1, the V gene TRBV2; 9 bases line up with TRBD2. The CDR3 is 16 amino acids. The V and J ends lost 3 bases and 5 bases, in that order; junction bases with no gene match: 8. Germline CDR1 SNHLY, CDR2 FYNNEI. CDR3 nucleotide sequence: TGTGCCAGCAGTGAGGGTAAGCGGGGGGACCACAATGAGCAGTTCTTC. Protein: CASSEGKRGDHNEQFF.

This rearrangement joins TRBV19 to TRBJ1-5, with D possibly matching TRBD1 (5 bases). The CDR3 contains 17 residues. Germline-derived CDR1 and CDR2 are LNHDA and SQIVND (reference sequence). The V gene lost 0 bases and the J gene lost 0 bases, with 12 bases spanning the gap. The CDR3: CASSIDLQANSNQPQHF. The CDR3 DNA follows: TGTGCCAGTAGTATAGATCTACAGGCCAATAGCAATCAGCCCCAGCATTTT.